This record looks at one TCR beta chain sequence and its context. Its target is not known. These data belong to a study of shared clonotypes between healthy human individuals. Broader study findings: Four donors shared about 4.5% of their naive CD4 clonotypes.

For every subset, genomic DNA was evenly distributed across several immunoSEQ plates. Assay: immunoSEQ multiplex PCR; the TCRdb copy retains only in-frame clones and omits some. The data hold under 650,000 clones, with 95% to 97% observed a single time. CDR3 size: 14 residues. The germline gives CDR1 SGHNT, CDR2 YYREEE (reference sequence). V lost 0 bases and J lost 4, with 10 bases in between. J is TRBJ1-2 and V is TRBV5-4, with D maybe TRBD1 (6 bases). The source is a young woman in good health. Sequencing was carried out using naive CD4+ T cells sorted from blood. Subset of the sample: CD45RA+ positively selected. CDR3 loop: CASSLAGGIYGYTF. The CDR3 DNA follows: TGTGCCAGCAGCTTGGCCGGGGGCATCTATGGCTACACCTTC.